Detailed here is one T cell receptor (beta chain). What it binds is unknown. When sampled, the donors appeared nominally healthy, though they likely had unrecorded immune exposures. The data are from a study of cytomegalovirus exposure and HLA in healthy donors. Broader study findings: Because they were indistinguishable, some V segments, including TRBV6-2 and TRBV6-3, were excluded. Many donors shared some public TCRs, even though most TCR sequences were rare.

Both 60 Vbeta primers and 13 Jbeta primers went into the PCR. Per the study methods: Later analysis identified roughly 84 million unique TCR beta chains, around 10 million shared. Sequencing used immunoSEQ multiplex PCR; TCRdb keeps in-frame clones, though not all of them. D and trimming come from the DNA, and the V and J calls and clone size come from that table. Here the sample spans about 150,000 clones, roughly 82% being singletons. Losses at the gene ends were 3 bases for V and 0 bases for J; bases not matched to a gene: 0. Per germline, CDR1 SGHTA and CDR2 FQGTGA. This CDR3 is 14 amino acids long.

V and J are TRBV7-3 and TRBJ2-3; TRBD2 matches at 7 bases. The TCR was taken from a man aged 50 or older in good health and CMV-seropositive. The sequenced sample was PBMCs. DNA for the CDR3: TGTGCCAGCAGCTTGCGGGGGAGCACAGATACGCAGTATTTT. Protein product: CASSLRGSTDTQYF. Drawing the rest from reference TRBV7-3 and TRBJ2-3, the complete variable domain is GAGVSQTPSNKVTEKGKYVELRCDPISGHTALYWYRQSLGQGPEFLIYFQGTGAADDSGLPNDRFFAVRPEGSVSTLKIQRTERGDSAVYLCASSLRGSTDTQYFGPGTRLTVL.